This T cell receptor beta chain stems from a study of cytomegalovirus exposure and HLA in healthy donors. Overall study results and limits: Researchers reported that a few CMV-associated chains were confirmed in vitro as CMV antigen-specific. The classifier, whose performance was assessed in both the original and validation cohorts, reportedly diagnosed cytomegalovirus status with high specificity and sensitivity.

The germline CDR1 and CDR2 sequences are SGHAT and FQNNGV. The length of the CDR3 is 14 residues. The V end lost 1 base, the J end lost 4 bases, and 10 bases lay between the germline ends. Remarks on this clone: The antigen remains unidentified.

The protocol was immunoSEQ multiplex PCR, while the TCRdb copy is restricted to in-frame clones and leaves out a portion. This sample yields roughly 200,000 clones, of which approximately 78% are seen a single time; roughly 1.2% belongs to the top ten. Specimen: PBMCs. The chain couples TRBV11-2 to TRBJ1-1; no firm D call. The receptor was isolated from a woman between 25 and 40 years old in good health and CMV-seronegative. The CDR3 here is CASSLGEVGTEAFF. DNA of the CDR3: TGTGCCAGCAGCTTAGGGGAGGTCGGCACTGAAGCTTTCTTT.